One sample yielded the 20 T cell receptor beta chains listed below, sequenced in a study of blood T cell repertoires in COVID-19. Assay used: immunoSEQ multiplex PCR; TCRdb lists only in-frame clones, some missing. Seen here are roughly 200,000 clones, about 88% observed once, and the top ten hold about 1.7%. The sequencing sample was made of peripheral blood. These receptors were obtained from a man in his sixties or seventies with acute or convalescent COVID-19.

The CDR3 reads CASSQELARGLDEQYF. CDR3 bases: TGCGCCAGCAGCCAAGAGCTTGCCCGAGGACTAGACGAGCAGTACTTC. This chain links TRBV4-1 with TRBJ2-7; TRBD2 aligns across 7 bases. V lost 0 bases and J lost 5; bases outside the gene matches: 10. CDR1 and CDR2 from the germline V gene are MGHRA and YSYEKL. The CDR3 is 16 residues long.

The chain joins TRBV5-5 to TRBJ1-4; TRBD1 agrees at 10 bases. Germline CDR1 and CDR2: SGHKS and YYEKEE (reference sequence). This CDR3 region has 17 residues. The junction had 13 bases not matched to a gene; V was cut back by 4 bases and J by 7 bases. The CDR3 spells CASSHANRDRGSEKLFF. Here the CDR3 DNA reads TGTGCCAGCAGCCACGCGAACCGGGACAGGGGAAGTGAAAAACTGTTTTTT. Complete variable domain (other parts from reference TRBV5-5 and TRBJ1-4): DAGVTQSPTHLIKTRGQQVTLRCSPISGHKSVSWYQQVLGQGPQFIFQYYEKEERGRGNFPDRFSARQFPNYSSELNVNALLLGDSALYLCASSHANRDRGSEKLFFGSGTQLSVL.

V and J are TRBV30 and TRBJ1-2; possible D gene TRBD1, 6 bases. Trimming shortened V by 2 bases and J by 6 bases, and 19 bases separated the two germline ends. The CDR3 sequence is 15 residues long. Germline CDR1 is GTSNPN and CDR2 is SVGIG (reference sequence). CDR3 sequence (DNA): TGTGCCTGGAGTCTCGGTGGGGGGGGCGCTAATGGCTACACCTTC. This encodes CAWSLGGGGANGYTF.

The rearrangement links TRBV6-5 to TRBJ2-7; 13 bases are a match to TRBD2. CDR1 and CDR2 (germline): MNHEY, SVGAGI. This CDR3 contains 15 residues. Trimming at V came to 6 bases and at J to 2 bases, leaving 4 bases not matched to a gene. CDR3 region: CASSRGLAGPYEQYF. CDR3 nucleotides: TGTGCCAGCAGCCGGGGACTAGCGGGACCCTACGAGCAGTACTTC.

This clone was observed a single time. The chain combines TRBV6-2 or TRBV6-3 with TRBJ2-2; D is possibly TRBD2 (6 bases). The germline CDR1 and CDR2 sequences are MNHEY and SVGEGT. The CDR3 length is 16 residues. V lost 0 bases and J 13 bases, leaving 21 bases between the germline ends. CDR3 DNA: TGTGCCAGCAGTTACTCGTCGCAGGCGGGAATGCGGGGGCTGTTTTTT. Its protein product is CASSYSSQAGMRGLFF.

The rearrangement links TRBV11-3 to TRBJ1-1; D remains ambiguous. V lost 0 bases and J lost 11, with 13 bases in between. The germline CDR1 and CDR2 sequences are SGHNT and YENEEA. The CDR3 extends over 13 amino acids. This CDR3 reads CASSLDRGERAFF. CDR3 nucleotides: TGTGCCAGCAGCTTAGATCGGGGAGAAAGGGCTTTCTTT. Full variable domain (rest looked up from reference TRBV11-3 and TRBJ1-1): EAGVVQSPRYKIIEKKQPVAFWCNPISGHNTLYWYLQNLGQGPELLIRYENEEAVDDSQLPKDRFSAERLKGVDSTLKIQPAELGDSAVYLCASSLDRGERAFFGQGTRLTVV.

V usage is TRBV9 and J usage is TRBJ2-3, with 10 bases aligning to TRBD1. The CDR3 consists of 15 residues. Germline values: CDR1 SGDLS, CDR2 YYNGEE. J lost 3 bases, V lost 3 bases, and 4 bases had no gene match. CDR3 nucleotide sequence: TGTGCCAGCAGCGCCGGGACAGGGGTAACAGATACGCAGTATTTT. This gives the protein CASSAGTGVTDTQYF.

The chain uses TRBV5-1 and TRBJ2-5, with D uncertain. The germline V and J ends were trimmed by 0 bases and 4 bases, with 13 bases remaining between them. Looked up from germline, CDR1 is SGHRS and CDR2 is YFSETQ. This CDR3 has 15 amino acids. The chain's CDR3 is CASSLDARVRETQYF. The CDR3 nucleotides are TGCGCCAGCAGCTTGGACGCACGGGTACGAGAGACCCAGTACTTC.

This chain connects TRBV20-1 to TRBJ1-5, with 10 bases fitting TRBD1. V trimming: 5 bases; J trimming: 2 bases; junction bases outside the gene matches: 6. This CDR3 spans 15 amino acids. Germline loops: CDR1 DFQATT, CDR2 SNEGSKA (reference sequence). Written as DNA, the CDR3 is TGCAGTGCTCGTGCCGGGACAGGGGGCAATCAGCCCCAGCATTTT. Amino acids: CSARAGTGGNQPQHF.

V is TRBV7-9 and J is TRBJ2-3, with no clear D. Germline V gives CDR1 SEHNR, CDR2 FQNEAQ (reference sequence). The CDR3 sequence is 14 residues long. V lost 5 bases to trimming and J lost 1 base, with 10 bases between them. CDR3 in DNA: TGTGCCAGCAGCCACCCCCGGGGCACAGATACGCAGTATTTT. It yields the protein CASSHPRGTDTQYF.

The rearrangement uses TRBV29-1 and TRBJ2-1, with TRBD2 identical over 7 bases. V dropped 4 bases and J dropped 6; count of bases not matched to a gene: 0. From germline, CDR1 is SQVTM and CDR2 ANQGSEA. The CDR3 sequence is 11 residues long. The CDR3 here is CSVGGGNEQFF. The CDR3 DNA reads TGCAGCGTTGGGGGGGGCAATGAGCAGTTCTTC.

The rearrangement uses TRBV28 and TRBJ1-1, with 11 bases that match TRBD1. Germline-derived CDR1 and CDR2 are MDHEN and SYDVKM. Germline trimming cut 10 bases from V and 0 bases from J; bases unmatched to any gene: 7. CDR3 length: 15 residues. The DNA of the CDR3 is TGTGCCACCCGGACAGGGGGCCTCATGAACACTGAAGCTTTCTTT. Translation: CATRTGGLMNTEAFF.

This chain connects TRBV7-9 to TRBJ1-2; no reliable D call. Trimming stripped 8 bases from V and 4 bases from J, with 11 bases between. The CDR3 contains 12 residues. Germline values: CDR1 SEHNR, CDR2 FQNEAQ (reference sequence). The CDR3 DNA sequence: TGTGCCAGCGACGGCGGTGCCTATGGCTACACCTTC. Translated, it gives CASDGGAYGYTF.

The rearrangement joins TRBV5-1 to TRBJ2-7; 9 nucleotides line up with TRBD2. V shed 0 bases and J 4 bases; nucleotides not matched to a gene: 8. This CDR3 has 16 residues. Looked up from germline, CDR1 is SGHRS and CDR2 is YFSETQ. CDR3 DNA: TGCGCCAGCAGCTTGGCCGGGGGACTAGCATCATACGAGCAGTACTTC. It codes for CASSLAGGLASYEQYF.

V usage is TRBV24-1 and J usage is TRBJ2-1, with 7 bases aligning to TRBD2. Per the germline V gene, CDR1 is KGHDR and CDR2 is SFDVKD. The V gene end was trimmed by 7 bases and the J gene end by 6 bases; junction bases not matched to a gene: 14. CDR3 length: 16 residues. In DNA form, the CDR3 reads TGTGCCACCAGCGATCCCGGGACTAACGGCTTCAATGAGCAGTTCTTC. Translating it yields CATSDPGTNGFNEQFF.

This clone appeared a few times. The chain has TRBV30 and TRBJ1-1, with TRBD1 as a possible D gene (5 bases). The length of the CDR3 is 10 residues. V was trimmed by 2 bases and J by 14 bases, leaving 12 bases between them. Looked up from germline, CDR1 is GTSNPN and CDR2 is SVGIG (reference sequence). The CDR3 reads CAWSSRGLFF. DNA of the CDR3: TGTGCCTGGAGTAGCCGGGGACTCTTCTTT.

Only a few counts were recorded for this clone. Other DNA sequences in the same sample also yield this CDR3. CDR3 residues: CASSGGTASTDTQYF. Here the CDR3 DNA reads TGTGCCAGCAGTGGCGGGACAGCTAGCACAGATACGCAGTATTTT. This chain uses TRBV2 with TRBJ2-3, with D perhaps matching TRBD1 (7 bases). Germline CDR1 and CDR2: SNHLY and FYNNEI. The length of the CDR3 is 15 residues. Trimming stripped 4 bases from V and 0 bases from J, with 11 bases between.

This sequence joins TRBV6-6 and TRBJ2-2; D is ambiguous. Germline loops: CDR1 MNHNY, CDR2 SVGAGI (reference sequence). This CDR3 is 14 amino acids long. V shed 6 bases and J shed 2 bases, with 10 bases lying between them. The CDR3 nucleotides read TGTGCCAGCAGACCGGGTCATAACACCGGGGAGCTGTTTTTT. Amino acids: CASRPGHNTGELFF.

The chain has TRBV7-2 and TRBJ2-1; TRBD1 agrees at 9 bases. The V segment lost 0 bases and the J segment 7 bases; nucleotides outside the gene matches: 7. This CDR3 has 16 amino acids. Germline V gene sequence: CDR1 SGHTA, CDR2 FQGNSA. The CDR3 here is CASSLAYGTGRNEQFF. In DNA, the CDR3 is TGTGCCAGCAGCTTAGCGTATGGGACAGGGCGAAATGAGCAGTTCTTC. The variable domain in full, completed from reference TRBV7-2 and TRBJ2-1, reads GAGVSQSPSNKVTEKGKDVELRCDPISGHTALYWYRQSLGQGLEFLIYFQGNSAPDKSGLPSDRFSAERTGGSVSTLTIQRTQQEDSAVYLCASSLAYGTGRNEQFFGPGTRLTVL.

The gene calls are TRBV3-1 (or the pseudogene TRBV3-2) and TRBJ1-2; 9 bases are a match to TRBD1. In germline, CDR1 is LGHDT, CDR2 YNNKEL (reference sequence). The CDR3 covers 14 residues. J was trimmed by 3 bases and V by 3 bases; bases with no gene match: 2. CDR3 coding DNA: TGTGCCAGCAGCCATTGGGACAGGGACTATGGCTACACCTTC. Translation: CASSHWDRDYGYTF.